This TCR beta chain was obtained from a study of identifying expanded T cells in peripheral blood. The protocol was immunoSEQ multiplex PCR, while the TCRdb copy is restricted to in-frame clones and leaves out a portion. The table has fewer than 65,000 clones, around 87% seen once. Collection occurred without any documented infections or immune events in donors. Study results and caveats: Variance in clone template counts between approximately two-week samples significantly increased with total template count across all healthy donors. Differentially abundant clones: roughly 1.2 between replicates, just under 17 at around 15 days, less than 20 at four.

Remarks on this clone: Its antigen is undetermined.

Source material: blood. The receptor was isolated from a person aged 18 to 75 in good health.

The CDR3 region is CASSTTGGQGFEKLFF. The CDR3 DNA follows: TGTGCCAGCAGTACAACCGGGGGACAGGGTTTTGAAAAACTGTTTTTT. The chain couples TRBV28 to TRBJ1-4; 9 bases fit TRBD1. Per germline, CDR1 MDHEN and CDR2 SYDVKM. After removal of 5 bases from V and 7 bases from J, the junction contained 11 bases not matched to a gene. This CDR3 spans 16 amino acids.